These 26 T cell receptor beta chains share one sample of origin, sequenced in a study of neurological immune-mediated disorders. TCRdb used MiXCR to reprocess the 5' RACE reads, holding one entry per CDR3 protein. The sample has some 87,000 distinct CDR3 sequences, roughly 13% seen once. The time point here: longitudinal time-point 2. The sequencing sample was made of PBMCs. The receptors originated from a female donor with HTLV-1-associated myelopathy (HAM/TSP).

There are many counts of this clonotype. J is TRBJ2-7 and V is TRBV6-6; 10 bases map to TRBD1. The V segment lost 4 bases and the J segment 7 bases; nucleotides outside the gene matches: 10. The CDR3 totals 15 residues. Germline V CDR1 and CDR2: MNHNY, SVGAGI (reference sequence). The CDR3 DNA follows: TGTGCCAGCAGTTCCCGGGACAGGGGAGGGAGGGAGCAGTACTTC. It specifies CASSSRDRGGREQYF.

The sample holds many counts of this clonotype. J is TRBJ1-6 and V is TRBV5-1; D is undetermined. Germline V CDR1 and CDR2: SGHRS, YFSETQ. The V and J ends lost 2 bases and 5 bases respectively, with 11 bases between them. CDR3 length: 15 amino acids. The CDR3 loop reads CASSFAGRNNSPLHF. In nucleotides, the CDR3 is TGCGCCAGCAGCTTCGCGGGAAGGAATAATTCACCCCTCCACTTT.

This chain uses TRBV10-1 with TRBJ2-3; 9 bases map to TRBD2. CDR3 length: 16 amino acids. From germline, CDR1 is WNHNN and CDR2 SYGVQD (reference sequence). Unmatched junction bases numbered 7, after V lost 0 bases and J lost 6 bases. The CDR3 here is CASSESLAGIRDTQYF. Here the CDR3 DNA reads TGCGCCAGCAGTGAGTCTCTAGCGGGGATAAGGGATACGCAGTATTTT.

This clonotype was seen repeatedly, ten times or more. The chain links TRBV5-1 to TRBJ1-6, with D perhaps TRBD1 (5 bases). The CDR3 loop spans 13 amino acids. The germline V and J ends were trimmed by 2 bases and 10 bases, with 10 bases remaining between them. Looked up from germline, CDR1 is SGHRS and CDR2 is YFSETQ. The CDR3 nucleotides are TGCGCCAGCAGCTTCGACAGTGTCTCACCCCTCCACTTT. Translating it yields CASSFDSVSPLHF.

This clonotype was recorded a few times. A much larger clone sits a single nucleotide away, making a read error possible. The chain links TRBV5-1 to TRBJ2-2; D remains unclear. The CDR3 is made up of 11 amino acids. Germline V gene data show CDR1 as SGHRS and CDR2 as YFSETQ. The CDR3: CANSFHGELFF. For the CDR3, the DNA is TGCGCCAACAGCTTCCACGGGGAGCTGTTTTTT. The whole variable domain, filled in from reference TRBV5-1 and TRBJ2-2, reads KAGVTQTPRYLIKTRGQQVTLSCSPISGHRSVSWYQQTPGQGLQFLFEYFSETQRNKGNFPGRFSGRQFSNSRSEMNVSTLELGDSALYLCANSFHGELFFGEGSRLTVL.

This clonotype has ten or more counts. CDR3 sequence (DNA): TGTGCCAGCAGCTTGACAGGGAACTCCTATAATTCACCCCTCCACTTT. Translating it yields CASSLTGNSYNSPLHF. V and J are TRBV7-9 and TRBJ1-6; 7 bases agree with TRBD1. The junction had 2 bases not matched to a gene; V was cut back by 3 bases and J by 0 bases. The germline gives CDR1 SEHNR, CDR2 FQNEAQ (reference sequence). The CDR3 has 16 amino acids.

The sample holds a few counts of this clonotype. The rearrangement links TRBV5-1 to TRBJ2-1; perhaps TRBD1 as D (5 bases). Trimming took 4 bases from V and 3 from J, leaving 11 bases between them. Germline CDR1 SGHRS, CDR2 YFSETQ. The CDR3 consists of 14 residues. This CDR3 is CASSTGRFYNEQFF. The CDR3 DNA sequence: TGCGCCAGCAGCACAGGCCGGTTCTACAATGAGCAGTTCTTC.

This clonotype was seen repeatedly, ten times or more. The chain recombines TRBV24-1 with TRBJ1-2, with no clear D. The CDR3 has 13 residues. Trimming removed 4 bases from V and 2 bases from J, with 7 bases in between. The germline CDR1 and CDR2 sequences are KGHDR and SFDVKD. CDR3 in amino acids: CATSERENYGYTF. The CDR3 DNA follows: TGTGCCACCAGTGAACGGGAGAACTATGGCTACACCTTC.

Concerning this clonotype: A read error is possible here, since a much larger clone lies one base away. V gene TRBV6-6 combines with J gene TRBJ1-5; D is perhaps TRBD1 (6 bases). The CDR3 covers 14 residues. V was trimmed by 5 bases and J by 5 bases, leaving 13 bases between them. Germline CDR1 reads MNHNY; CDR2 reads SVGAGI (reference sequence). CDR3 sequence (DNA): TGTGCCAGCAGTACGCAGGGGTGCTATCAGCCCCAGCATTTT. The encoded protein is CASSTQGCYQPQHF.

This clonotype was recorded many times. V usage is TRBV5-1 and J usage is TRBJ2-3; 9 bases agree with TRBD2. The CDR3 spans 15 residues. Germline CDR1 and CDR2: SGHRS and YFSETQ. Losses at the gene ends were 1 base for V and 3 bases for J; bases not matched to a gene: 3. CDR3 nucleotide sequence: TGCGCCAGCAGCTTGACGACTAGCGGTACAGATACGCAGTATTTT. It encodes CASSLTTSGTDTQYF. Together with reference TRBV5-1 and TRBJ2-3, the CDR3 gives the full variable domain: KAGVTQTPRYLIKTRGQQVTLSCSPISGHRSVSWYQQTPGQGLQFLFEYFSETQRNKGNFPGRFSGRQFSNSRSEMNVSTLELGDSALYLCASSLTTSGTDTQYFGPGTRLTVL.

This clonotype was observed many times. The CDR3 sequence: CASRIQNTGELFF. CDR3 nucleotide sequence: TGTGCCAGCAGGATTCAGAACACCGGGGAGCTGTTTTTT. The V call is TRBV28, the J call TRBJ2-2, with D uncertain. This CDR3 spans 13 amino acids. Trimming left V 6 bases short and J 1 base short, with 6 bases between. CDR1 MDHEN and CDR2 SYDVKM come from the germline V gene.

Many counts were recorded for this clonotype. The V gene is TRBV10-3, the J gene TRBJ2-7; the D call may be TRBD1 or TRBD2 (5 bases each). There are 14 residues in the CDR3. Germline CDR1 ENHRY, CDR2 SYGVKD. Trimming stripped 6 bases from V and 5 bases from J, with 17 bases between. CDR3 residues: CAIRTGTPNHEQYF. CDR3 sequence (DNA): TGTGCCATCAGGACCGGGACGCCGAACCACGAGCAGTACTTC.

In its sample, this clonotype was seen many times. V usage is TRBV27 and J usage is TRBJ1-5; D gene uncertain. Germline V lookup: CDR1 MNHEY, CDR2 SMNVEV (reference sequence). Trimming left V 1 base short and J 2 bases short, with 9 bases between. The length of the CDR3 is 15 residues. CDR3 sequence: CASSLWAGGNQPQHF. In nucleotides, the CDR3 is TGTGCCAGCAGTTTATGGGCGGGCGGCAATCAGCCCCAGCATTTT.

There are many counts of this clonotype. V and J are TRBV29-1 and TRBJ2-3; unclear D gene. Looked up from germline, CDR1 is SQVTM and CDR2 is ANQGSEA. The CDR3 runs 11 residues. Trimming removed 2 bases at V and 7 bases at J, with 7 bases between. The CDR3 nucleotides read TGCAGCGTTGAATCAGACAATACGCAGTATTTT. Translating gives CSVESDNTQYF.

Only a few counts were recorded for this clonotype. The rearrangement uses TRBV5-1 and TRBJ2-3; 10 bases are shared with TRBD2. The germline CDR1 and CDR2 sequences are SGHRS and YFSETQ. V was clipped by 4 bases and J by 4 bases; unmatched bases: 3. The CDR3 sequence is 14 residues long. The CDR3, as DNA: TGCGCCAGCAGCATAGCGGGGGGCGCAGATACGCAGTATTTT. Translating it yields CASSIAGGADTQYF.

As to this clonotype: Germline and junction disagree at one end, which may indicate a read error. The rearrangement links TRBV20-1 to TRBJ2-1; D is unresolved. The CDR3 runs to 14 residues. Germline V lookup: CDR1 DFQATT, CDR2 SNEGSKA (reference sequence). CDR3 bases: TGCAGTGGAGTGTCTGGTGGAGTTTACAATGACCAGTTCTTC. This encodes CSGVSGGVYNDQFF.

This clonotype came up many times. The gene calls are TRBV28 and TRBJ2-2; perhaps TRBD2 as D (5 bases). Looked up from germline, CDR1 is MDHEN and CDR2 is SYDVKM. The CDR3 has 15 residues. Trimming took off 3 bases at V and 3 bases at J, with 11 bases between the two ends. CDR3 in DNA: TGTGCCAGCAGTTTGGTGACGGACTACACCGGGGAGCTGTTTTTT. Translated, it gives CASSLVTDYTGELFF.

This clonotype came up many times. The chain links TRBV6-2 or TRBV6-3 to TRBJ2-5, with 11 nucleotides matching TRBD2. Losses at the gene ends were 5 bases for V and 4 bases for J; bases not matched to a gene: 6. The CDR3 totals 15 residues. Germline CDR1 is MNHEY and CDR2 is SVGEGT. The CDR3 coding sequence is TGTGCCAGCAGTCCGCCGACTAGCGGGGCAGAGACCCAGTACTTC. It yields the protein CASSPPTSGAETQYF.

There are many counts of this clonotype. The chain couples TRBV4-2 to TRBJ2-7; 10 bases map to TRBD2. The J segment lost 1 base and the V segment lost 3 bases, leaving 9 bases of the junction unmatched. There are 17 residues in the CDR3. CDR1 and CDR2 from the germline V gene are LGHNA and YNFKEQ. The CDR3 coding sequence is TGTGCCAGCAGCCATGGGATAGCGGGGGGCCTGTCCTACGAGCAGTACTTC. Amino acid sequence: CASSHGIAGGLSYEQYF.

This clonotype was observed many times. The chain employs TRBV12-3 or TRBV12-4 and TRBJ1-6; 7 nucleotides align to TRBD1. CDR3 length: 14 amino acids. Germline trimming cut 6 bases from V and 6 bases from J; bases unmatched to any gene: 5. The CDR3 sequence: CASSFGQVNSPLHF. The CDR3 DNA is TGTGCCAGCAGCTTCGGACAGGTTAATTCACCCCTCCACTTT.

This clonotype has only one observation. Mismatch with germline at one junction end may stem from a read error. The chain uses TRBV28 and TRBJ2-7, with D perhaps matching TRBD1 or TRBD2 (5 bases each). CDR3 length equals 15 residues. CDR1 and CDR2 from the germline V gene are MDHEN and SYDVKM. CDR3 protein: CANSGLRDGAYEQYF. CDR3 sequence (DNA): TGTGCCAACAGTGGACTTAGGGACGGTGCCTACGAGCAGTACTTC.

The chain links TRBV20-1 to TRBJ2-3; 11 bases are a match to TRBD2. The junction had 7 bases not matched to a gene; V was cut back by 4 bases and J by 1 base. Germline CDR1 reads DFQATT; CDR2 reads SNEGSKA (reference sequence). The CDR3 covers 16 residues. The CDR3 loop reads CSATVIAGGGTDTQYF. Written as DNA, the CDR3 is TGCAGTGCTACTGTGATAGCGGGGGGGGGCACAGATACGCAGTATTTT.

In this sample, this clonotype turned up many times. CDR3 sequence reads: CAWHLGPEAFF. CDR3 in DNA: TGTGCCTGGCATCTGGGGCCTGAAGCTTTCTTT. V gene TRBV30 combines with J gene TRBJ1-1; the D gene is possibly TRBD1 (5 bases). Trimming took 5 bases from V and 6 from J, leaving 10 bases between them. Looked up from germline, CDR1 is GTSNPN and CDR2 is SVGIG (reference sequence). The CDR3 extends over 11 amino acids. Using reference TRBV30 and TRBJ1-1 for the parts outside the CDR3, the full variable domain is SQTIHQWPATLVQPVGSPLSLECTVEGTSNPNLYWYRQAAGRGLQLLFYSVGIGQISSEVPQNLSASRPQDRQFILSSKKLLLSDSGFYLCAWHLGPEAFFGQGTRLTVV.

The sample holds many counts of this clonotype. V usage is TRBV5-1 and J usage is TRBJ2-1, with 9 bases that match TRBD2. Losses at the gene ends were 5 bases for V and 4 bases for J; bases not matched to a gene: 4. CDR1 is SGHRS and CDR2 is YFSETQ in the germline V gene. CDR3 length: 14 residues. The CDR3 loop reads CASSLAGEYNEQFF. The CDR3 coding sequence is TGCGCCAGCAGTTTAGCGGGGGAATACAATGAGCAGTTCTTC.

In its sample, this clonotype was seen many times. The rearrangement links TRBV7-2 to TRBJ2-7, with no clear D. Germline V lookup: CDR1 SGHTA, CDR2 FQGNSA. The ends were cut back, 0 bases at V and 2 bases at J, with 8 bases in the middle. CDR3 length: 14 amino acids. The CDR3 nucleotides read TGTGCCAGCAGCTTAGCTACAGACCCCTACGAGCAGTACTTC. Protein sequence: CASSLATDPYEQYF.

This clonotype was observed at least ten times. The chain has TRBV9 and TRBJ1-6; D gene uncertain. The V gene's germline CDR1 is SGDLS and CDR2 YYNGEE. V lost 0 bases and J lost 7, with 11 bases in between. CDR3 length equals 15 residues. The CDR3 coding sequence is TGTGCCAGCAGCGTAGAAGGGCCGGGAAATTCACCCCTCCACTTT. Amino acids: CASSVEGPGNSPLHF.